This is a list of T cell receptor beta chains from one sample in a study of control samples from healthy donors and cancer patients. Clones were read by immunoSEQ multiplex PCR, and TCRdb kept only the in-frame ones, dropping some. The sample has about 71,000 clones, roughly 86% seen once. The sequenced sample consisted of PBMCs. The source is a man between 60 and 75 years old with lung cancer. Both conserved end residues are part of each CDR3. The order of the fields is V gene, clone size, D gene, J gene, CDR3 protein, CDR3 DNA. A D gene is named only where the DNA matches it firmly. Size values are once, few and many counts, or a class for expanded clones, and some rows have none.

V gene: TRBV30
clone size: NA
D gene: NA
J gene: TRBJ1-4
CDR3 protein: CAWSSGRAGEKLFF
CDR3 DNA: TGTGCCTGGAGTTCCGGAAGGGCCGGAGAAAAACTGTTTTTT

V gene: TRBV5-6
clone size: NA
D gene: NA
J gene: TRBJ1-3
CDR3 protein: CASSLYRSAGNTIYF
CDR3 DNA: TGTGCCAGCAGCTTGTACCGCTCAGCTGGAAACACCATATATTTT

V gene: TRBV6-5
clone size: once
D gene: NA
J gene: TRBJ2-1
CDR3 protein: CASRTWLLTYNEQFF
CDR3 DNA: TGTGCCAGCAGAACATGGCTTTTAACCTACAATGAGCAGTTCTTC

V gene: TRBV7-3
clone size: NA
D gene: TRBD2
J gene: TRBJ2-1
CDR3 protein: CASSQFGTSGGNEQFF
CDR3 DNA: TGTGCCAGCAGCCAATTCGGGACTAGCGGGGGCAATGAGCAGTTCTTC

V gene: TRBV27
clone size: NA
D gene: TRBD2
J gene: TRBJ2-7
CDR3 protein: CASSSRLMGGSSYEQYF
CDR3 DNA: TGTGCCAGCAGTTCCCGGCTAATGGGGGGGTCCTCCTACGAGCAGTACTTC

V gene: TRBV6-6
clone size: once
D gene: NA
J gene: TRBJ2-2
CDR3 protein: CASSWVTGTGELFF
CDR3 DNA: TGTGCCAGCAGCTGGGTTACAGGGACCGGGGAGCTGTTTTTT

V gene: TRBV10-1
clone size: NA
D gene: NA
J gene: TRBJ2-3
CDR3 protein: CASSEEWGTDTQYF
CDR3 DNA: TGCGCCAGCAGTGAAGAATGGGGGACAGATACGCAGTATTTT

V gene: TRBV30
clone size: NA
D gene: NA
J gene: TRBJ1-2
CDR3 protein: CAWKPGLQDYGYTF
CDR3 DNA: TGTGCCTGGAAACCGGGACTACAGGACTATGGCTACACCTTC

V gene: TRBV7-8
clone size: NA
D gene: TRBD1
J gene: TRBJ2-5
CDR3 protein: CASSLEGTDRLTRDF
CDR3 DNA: TGTGCCAGCAGCTTAGAAGGGACAGATCGGTTAACTAGGGACTTC

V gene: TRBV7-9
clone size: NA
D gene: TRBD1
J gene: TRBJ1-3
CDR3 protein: CASSAKGQGRDTIYF
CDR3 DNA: TGTGCCAGCAGCGCCAAAGGACAGGGACGAGACACCATATATTTT

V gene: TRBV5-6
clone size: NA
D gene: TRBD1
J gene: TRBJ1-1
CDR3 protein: CASNRITGANTEAFF
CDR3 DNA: TGTGCCAGCAACCGAATAACAGGGGCAAACACTGAAGCTTTCTTT

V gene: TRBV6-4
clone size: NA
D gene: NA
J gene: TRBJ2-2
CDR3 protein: CASSPDFSAYAGELFF
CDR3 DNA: TGTGCCAGCAGCCCGGATTTCTCGGCGTATGCCGGGGAGCTGTTTTTT

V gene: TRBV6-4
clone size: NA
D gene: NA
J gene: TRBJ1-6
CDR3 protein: CASSAKTAESPLHF
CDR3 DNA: TGTGCCAGCAGTGCCAAGACGGCTGAATCACCCCTCCACTTT

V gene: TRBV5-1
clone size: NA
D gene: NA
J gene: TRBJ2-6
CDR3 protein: CASTMSGSGANVLTF
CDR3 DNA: TGCGCCAGTACGATGTCGGGCTCTGGGGCCAACGTCCTGACTTTC

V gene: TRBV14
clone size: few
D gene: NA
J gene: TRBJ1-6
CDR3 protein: CASSRSIRGSPLHF
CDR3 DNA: TGTGCCAGCAGCCGAAGCATTAGGGGCTCACCCCTCCACTTT

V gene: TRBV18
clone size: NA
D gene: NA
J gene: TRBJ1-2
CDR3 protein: CASSPLHPAGNYGYTF
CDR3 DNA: TGTGCCAGCTCACCACTCCACCCTGCGGGAAACTATGGCTACACCTTC

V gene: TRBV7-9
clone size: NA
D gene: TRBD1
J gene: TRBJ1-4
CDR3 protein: CASSLGTGGEKLFF
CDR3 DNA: TGTGCCAGCAGCTTAGGGACAGGGGGCGAAAAACTGTTTTTT

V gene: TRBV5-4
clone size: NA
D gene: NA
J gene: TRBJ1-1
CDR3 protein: CASSLIGGGTEAFF
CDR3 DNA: TGTGCCAGCAGCTTGATAGGGGGAGGGACTGAAGCTTTCTTT

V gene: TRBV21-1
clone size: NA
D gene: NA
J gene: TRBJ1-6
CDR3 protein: CASGASPLHF
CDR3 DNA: TGTGCCAGCGGGGCCTCACCCCTCCACTTT

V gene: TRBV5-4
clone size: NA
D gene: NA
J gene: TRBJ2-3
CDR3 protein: CASSFLSEDTQYF
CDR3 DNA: TGTGCCAGCAGCTTCCTCAGCGAAGATACGCAGTATTTT

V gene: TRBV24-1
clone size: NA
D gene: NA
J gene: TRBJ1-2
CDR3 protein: CATSDPEVGADYGYTF
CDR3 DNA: TGTGCCACCAGTGATCCGGAGGTAGGGGCGGACTATGGCTACACCTTC

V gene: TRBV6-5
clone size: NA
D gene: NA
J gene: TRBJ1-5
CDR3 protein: CASKNGGWGNQPQHF
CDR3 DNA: TGTGCCTCTAAAAATGGGGGTTGGGGCAATCAGCCCCAGCATTTT

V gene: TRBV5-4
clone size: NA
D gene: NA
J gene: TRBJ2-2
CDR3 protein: CASSLIGDDTGELFF
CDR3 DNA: TGTGCCAGCAGCTTGATCGGTGACGACACCGGGGAGCTGTTTTTT

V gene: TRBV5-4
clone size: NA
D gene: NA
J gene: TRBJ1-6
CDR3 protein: CASSLSGVDSPLHF
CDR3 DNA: TGTGCCAGCAGCTTGAGCGGGGTTGATTCACCCCTCCACTTT

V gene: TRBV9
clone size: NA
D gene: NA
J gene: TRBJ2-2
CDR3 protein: CASRSGSNTGELFF
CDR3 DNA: TGTGCCAGCAGATCAGGGTCGAACACCGGGGAGCTGTTTTTT

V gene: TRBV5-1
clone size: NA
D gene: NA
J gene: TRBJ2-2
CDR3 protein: CASSVSGLAAGELFF
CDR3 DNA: TGCGCCAGCAGCGTCTCGGGGCTAGCCGCCGGGGAGCTGTTTTTT

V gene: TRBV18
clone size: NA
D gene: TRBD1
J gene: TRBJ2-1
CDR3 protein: CASSPGTGYSYNEQFF
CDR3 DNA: TGTGCCAGCTCACCAGGGACAGGCTATTCCTACAATGAGCAGTTCTTC

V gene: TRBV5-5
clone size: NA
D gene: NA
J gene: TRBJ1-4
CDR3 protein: CASSSDSNEKLFF
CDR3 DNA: TGTGCCAGCAGCTCTGACAGTAATGAAAAACTGTTTTTT

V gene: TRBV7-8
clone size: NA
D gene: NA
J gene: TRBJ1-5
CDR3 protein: CASSAWVNNQPQHF
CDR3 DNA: TGTGCCAGCAGCGCCTGGGTGAACAATCAGCCCCAGCATTTT

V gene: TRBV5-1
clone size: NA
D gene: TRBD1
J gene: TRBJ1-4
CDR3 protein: CASSLAAGGQGGEKLFF
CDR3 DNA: TGCGCCAGCAGCTTGGCCGCCGGGGGACAGGGTGGAGAAAAACTGTTTTTT

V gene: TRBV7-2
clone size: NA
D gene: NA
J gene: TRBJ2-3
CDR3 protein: CASSLSHDPYRTDTQYF
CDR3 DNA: TGTGCCAGCAGCTTATCTCACGACCCTTACCGCACAGATACGCAGTATTTT

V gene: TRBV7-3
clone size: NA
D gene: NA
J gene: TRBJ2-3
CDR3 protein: CASSEYTDTQYF
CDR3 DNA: TGTGCCAGCAGCGAATATACAGATACGCAGTATTTT

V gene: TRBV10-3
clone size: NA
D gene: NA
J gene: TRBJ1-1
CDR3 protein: CAISDGQGSYTEAFF
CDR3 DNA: TGTGCCATCAGTGACGGCCAGGGGTCATACACTGAAGCTTTCTTT

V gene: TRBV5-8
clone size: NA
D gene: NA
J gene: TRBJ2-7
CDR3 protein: CASSLQVVGHF
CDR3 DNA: TGTGCCAGCAGCTTGCAGGTGGTGGGACACTTC

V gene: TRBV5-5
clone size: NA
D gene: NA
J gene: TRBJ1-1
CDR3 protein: CASSRGEGGTNTEAFF
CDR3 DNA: TGTGCCAGCAGCCGCGGGGAAGGGGGGACGAACACTGAAGCTTTCTTT

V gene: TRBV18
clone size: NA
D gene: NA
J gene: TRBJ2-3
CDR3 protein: CASSPDNRATDTQYF
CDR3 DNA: TGTGCCAGCTCACCTGACAACAGGGCGACAGATACGCAGTATTTT

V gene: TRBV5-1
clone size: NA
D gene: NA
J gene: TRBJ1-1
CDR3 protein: CASSLAVSQNTEAFF
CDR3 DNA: TGCGCCAGCAGCTTGGCGGTCAGCCAGAACACTGAAGCTTTCTTT

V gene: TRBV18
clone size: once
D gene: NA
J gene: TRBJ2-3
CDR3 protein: CASSIGPRDRTDTQYF
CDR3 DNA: TGTGCCAGCTCCATTGGCCCGAGGGACCGCACAGATACGCAGTATTTT

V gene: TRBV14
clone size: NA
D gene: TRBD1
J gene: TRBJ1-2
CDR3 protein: CASSLDRFLYGYTF
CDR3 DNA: TGTGCCAGCAGCCTGGACAGGTTTCTCTATGGCTACACCTTC

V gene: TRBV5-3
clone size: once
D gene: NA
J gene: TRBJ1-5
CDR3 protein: CARSGAWSQPQHF
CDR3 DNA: TGTGCCAGAAGCGGAGCTTGGAGTCAGCCCCAGCATTTT

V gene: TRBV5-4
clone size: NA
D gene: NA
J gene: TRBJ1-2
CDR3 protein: CASSLSPTGGYGYTF
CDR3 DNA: TGTGCCAGCAGCCTTTCCCCGACAGGAGGCTATGGCTACACCTTC

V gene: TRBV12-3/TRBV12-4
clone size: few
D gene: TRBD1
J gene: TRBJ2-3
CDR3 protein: CASKDRDTDTQYF
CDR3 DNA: TGTGCCAGCAAGGACAGGGACACAGATACGCAGTATTTT

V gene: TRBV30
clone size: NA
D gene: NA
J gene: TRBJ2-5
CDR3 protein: CAWSGAEQETQYF
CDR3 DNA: TGTGCCTGGAGTGGGGCAGAACAAGAGACCCAGTACTTC

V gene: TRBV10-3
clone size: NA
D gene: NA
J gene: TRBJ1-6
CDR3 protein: CAISDLGSPLHF
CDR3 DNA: TGTGCCATCAGTGACTTGGGTTCACCCCTCCACTTT

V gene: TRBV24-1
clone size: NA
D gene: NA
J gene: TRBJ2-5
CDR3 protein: CATSDRAKGLYF
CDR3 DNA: TGTGCCACCAGTGATAGGGCGAAAGGTCTGTACTTC

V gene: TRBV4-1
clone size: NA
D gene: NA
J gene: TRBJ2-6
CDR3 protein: CASSLGGRISGANVLTF
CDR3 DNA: TGCGCCAGCAGCCTCGGCGGGCGGATCTCTGGGGCCAACGTCCTGACTTTC

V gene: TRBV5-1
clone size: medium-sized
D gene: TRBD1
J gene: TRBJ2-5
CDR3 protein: CASSSGTGGAGETQYF
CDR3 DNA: TGCGCCAGCAGCTCAGGGACAGGGGGCGCGGGAGAGACCCAGTACTTC

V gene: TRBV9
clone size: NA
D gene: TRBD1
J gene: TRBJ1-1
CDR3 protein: CASSPRDRSWTEAFF
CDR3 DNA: TGTGCCAGCAGCCCCCGGGACAGGTCGTGGACTGAAGCTTTCTTT